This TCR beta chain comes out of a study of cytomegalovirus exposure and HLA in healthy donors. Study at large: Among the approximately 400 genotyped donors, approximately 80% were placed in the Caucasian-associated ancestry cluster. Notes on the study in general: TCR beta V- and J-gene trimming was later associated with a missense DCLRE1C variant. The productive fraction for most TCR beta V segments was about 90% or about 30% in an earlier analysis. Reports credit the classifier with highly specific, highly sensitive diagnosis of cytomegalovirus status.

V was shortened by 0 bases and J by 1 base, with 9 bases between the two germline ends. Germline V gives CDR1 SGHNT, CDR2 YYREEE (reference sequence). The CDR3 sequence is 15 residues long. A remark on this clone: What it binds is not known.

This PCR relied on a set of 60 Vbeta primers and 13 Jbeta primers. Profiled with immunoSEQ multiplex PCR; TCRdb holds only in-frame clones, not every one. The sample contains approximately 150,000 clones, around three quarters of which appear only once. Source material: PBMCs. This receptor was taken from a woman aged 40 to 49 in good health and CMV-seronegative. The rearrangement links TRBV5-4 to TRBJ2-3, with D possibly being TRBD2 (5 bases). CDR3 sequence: CASSLVVGGTDTQYF. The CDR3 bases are TGTGCCAGCAGCTTGGTGGTCGGGGGCACAGATACGCAGTATTTT.